The 2 T cell receptor beta chains below come from one sample, sequenced in a study of T cell changes during pregnancy in multiple sclerosis. Clones were sequenced by immunoSEQ multiplex PCR, and TCRdb holds only the in-frame ones, with some missing. The sample has about 57,000 clones, 85% to 95% seen once; the top ten hold 3.5% to 4.5%. This material consisted of peripheral blood, taken after pregnancy. Every receptor here comes from a female donor in good health, enrolled as a control in a pregnancy study.

J is TRBJ1-1 and V is TRBV5-1, with D maybe TRBD1 (6 bases). This CDR3 is built from 15 residues. Trimming removed 2 bases from V and 4 bases from J, with 15 bases in between. Germline CDR1 and CDR2: SGHRS and YFSETQ. CDR3 protein: CASSFEAGAGTEAFF. In DNA form, the CDR3 reads TGCGCCAGCAGCTTTGAAGCAGGGGCGGGCACTGAAGCTTTCTTT.

The genes are TRBV2 and TRBJ2-7, with TRBD2 matching over 8 bases. The CDR3 is 14 amino acids. Germline CDR1 reads SNHLY; CDR2 reads FYNNEI. V was pared by 4 bases and J by 2 bases, with 4 bases of the junction left unmatched. CDR3 sequence (DNA): TGTGCCAGCAGTGTGGGGCGGGGGGCCTACGAGCAGTACTTC. This encodes CASSVGRGAYEQYF.